These 22 T cell receptor beta chains were sequenced from one sample in a study of CD8 T cells in Susac syndrome. It was with random hexamers that roughly 0.45 to 1 ug RNA was reverse transcribed. TCRdb reprocessed the immunoSEQ multiplex PCR reads via MiXCR and lists one record per CDR3 protein. The sample records about 240,000 distinct CDR3 sequences, 90% to 96% being singletons. The sample taken for sequencing was CD4+ T cells from PBMCs. These receptors all come from a human donor with Susac syndrome.

The gene calls are TRBV5-4 and TRBJ2-3; TRBD2 agrees at 7 bases. This CDR3 spans 15 amino acids. J gave up 5 bases and V 8 bases, and 14 bases lay outside the gene matches. Per germline, CDR1 SGHNT and CDR2 YYREEE (reference sequence). The DNA for the CDR3 is TGTGCCAGACCGTCCCGGGGCGGGAGTGAAGATACGCAGTATTTT. Its protein is CARPSRGGSEDTQYF.

The gene calls are TRBV7-9 and TRBJ2-2, with D perhaps TRBD2 (5 bases). Trimming removed 2 bases from V and 0 bases from J, with 10 bases in between. Per germline, CDR1 SEHNR and CDR2 FQNEAQ (reference sequence). The CDR3 totals 16 residues. The CDR3 is CASSLRFGANTGELFF. DNA for the CDR3: TGTGCCAGCAGCTTAAGGTTCGGGGCGAACACCGGGGAGCTGTTTTTT. The variable domain in full, with the rest retrieved from reference TRBV7-9 and TRBJ2-2, is DTGVSQNPRHKITKRGQNVTFRCDPISEHNRLYWYRQTLGQGPEFLTYFQNEAQLEKSRLLSDRFSAERPKGSFSTLEIQRTEQGDSAMYLCASSLRFGANTGELFFGEGSRLTVL.

The chain couples TRBV30 to TRBJ2-7, with 7 bases identical to TRBD2. With 3 bases clipped from V and 12 bases from J, the junction kept 11 bases outside the gene matches. There are 12 residues in the CDR3. CDR1 and CDR2 (germline): GTSNPN, SVGIG (reference sequence). In DNA, the CDR3 is TGTGCCTGGAGGAGGACCGGGAGCGGGGTGTACTTC. Its protein product is CAWRRTGSGVYF.

This chain joins TRBV12-3 or TRBV12-4 and TRBJ2-7; D is tentatively TRBD1 or TRBD2 (5 bases each). V was pared by 3 bases and J by 9 bases, with 18 bases between. This CDR3 comprises 14 residues. DNA for the CDR3: TGTGCCAGCAGTTTTGGGGGAGTCCTTATTGTGCAGTACTTC. This codes for CASSFGGVLIVQYF.

This chain connects TRBV25-1 to TRBJ1-4, with D uncertain. The germline V and J ends were trimmed by 5 bases and 5 bases, with 12 bases remaining between them. Germline-derived CDR1 and CDR2 are MGHDK and SYGVNS. The CDR3 length is 14 residues. This chain's CDR3 is CASSRGEINEKLFF. For the CDR3, the DNA is TGTGCCAGCAGTCGCGGAGAAATCAATGAAAAACTGTTTTTT.

V gene TRBV20-1 combines with J gene TRBJ2-6; TRBD2 is a possible D gene (5 bases). CDR1 is DFQATT, CDR2 SNEGSKA, per germline (reference sequence). Between the trimmed V and J ends, which lost 6 bases and 2 bases, there was a span of 17 bases. There are 16 residues in the CDR3. The CDR3 here is CSAPPRGSAGANVLTF. The CDR3 DNA reads TGCAGTGCCCCCCCCCGGGGAAGTGCTGGGGCCAACGTCCTGACTTTC.

The chain has TRBV7-9 and TRBJ2-3; possible D gene TRBD2, 5 bases. The germline gives CDR1 SEHNR, CDR2 FQNEAQ (reference sequence). V lost 5 bases to trimming and J lost 0 bases, with 12 bases between them. CDR3 length: 15 residues. Written as DNA, the CDR3 is TGTGCCAGCAGCCAAGGCCGGACTAGCACAGATACGCAGTATTTT. It codes for CASSQGRTSTDTQYF.

The gene calls are TRBV29-1 and TRBJ1-5, with 7 positions matching TRBD1. CDR3 length: 14 amino acids. The junction had 10 bases not matched to a gene; V was cut back by 4 bases and J by 7 bases. Germline CDR1 and CDR2: SQVTM and ANQGSEA. The CDR3, as DNA: TGCAGCGTTGGACAGGGTTCCGCAGGGCAGCCCCAGCATTTT. Residues: CSVGQGSAGQPQHF. The complete variable domain, with remaining parts taken from reference TRBV29-1 and TRBJ1-5, reads SAVISQKPSRDICQRGTSLTIQCQVDSQVTMMFWYRQQPGQSLTLIATANQGSEATYESGFVIDKFPISRPNLTFSTLTVSNMSPEDSSIYLCSVGQGSAGQPQHFGDGTRLSIL.

V is TRBV28 and J is TRBJ1-2; 7 nucleotides agree with TRBD1. CDR1 and CDR2 (germline): MDHEN, SYDVKM. The J segment lost 4 bases and the V segment lost 3 bases, leaving 5 bases of the junction unmatched. This CDR3 is 14 amino acids long. Here the CDR3 DNA reads TGTGCCAGCAGTTTTGGCGGGACAGTCTATGGCTACACCTTC. Its translation: CASSFGGTVYGYTF.

The chain combines TRBV12-3 or TRBV12-4 with TRBJ1-1, with TRBD1 identical over 8 bases. The length of the CDR3 is 16 residues. The J segment lost 3 bases and the V segment lost 4 bases, leaving 10 bases of the junction unmatched. CDR3 amino acids: CASSSGADRVDTEAFF. DNA of the CDR3: TGTGCCAGCAGTTCGGGGGCGGACAGGGTCGACACTGAAGCTTTCTTT.

CDR3 sequence (DNA): TGTGCCAGCAGCCCCCATGCGGGAGGGATCTACAATGAGCAGTTCTTC. It yields the protein CASSPHAGGIYNEQFF. The rearrangement links TRBV7-6 to TRBJ2-1; 9 nucleotides match TRBD2. The germline V gene encodes CDR1 SGHVS and CDR2 FNYEAQ. The CDR3 has 16 amino acids. V lost 5 bases and J lost 3; bases outside the gene matches: 8.

The rearrangement uses TRBV3-1 and TRBJ2-2; D unclear. The germline V gene encodes CDR1 LGHDT and CDR2 YNNKEL (reference sequence). Trimming cost V 8 bases and J 8 bases, with 9 bases left between them. The CDR3 is made up of 11 amino acids. The CDR3 reads CASYLRGELFF. As DNA, the CDR3 is TGTGCCAGCTACCTACGGGGGGAGCTGTTTTTT.

The chain couples TRBV19 to TRBJ1-1; D is unclear. Per germline, CDR1 LNHDA and CDR2 SQIVND (reference sequence). CDR3 size: 13 residues. Trimming removed 7 bases from V and 3 bases from J, with 12 bases in between. Here the CDR3 reads CASTPTPDTEAFF. In DNA form, the CDR3 reads TGTGCCAGTACACCAACCCCGGACACTGAAGCTTTCTTT.

The chain carries TRBV11-3 and TRBJ2-1; 7 nucleotides line up with TRBD2. The CDR3 consists of 14 residues. Trimming removed 7 bases from V and 0 bases from J; junction bases left unmatched: 3. From germline, CDR1 is SGHNT and CDR2 YENEEA. CDR3 amino acids: CASNGEGSYNEQFF. The CDR3 DNA sequence: TGTGCCAGCAATGGGGAGGGCTCCTACAATGAGCAGTTCTTC.

J is TRBJ2-1 and V is TRBV2, with D hard to call. V lost 8 bases and J 2 bases, leaving 10 bases between the germline ends. Germline-derived CDR1 and CDR2 are SNHLY and FYNNEI. This CDR3 spans 13 amino acids. The chain's CDR3 is CASCSITYNEQFF. CDR3 nucleotide sequence: TGTGCCAGCTGCTCGATTACCTACAATGAGCAGTTCTTC.

The rearrangement uses TRBV20-1 and TRBJ2-1, with 10 bases that match TRBD2. Trimming removed 2 bases from V and 4 bases from J; junction bases left unmatched: 5. This CDR3 comprises 15 residues. The germline V gene has CDR1 DFQATT and CDR2 SNEGSKA (reference sequence). This CDR3 is CSARILAGTYNEQFF. The DNA of the CDR3 is TGCAGTGCTAGAATACTAGCGGGAACTTACAATGAGCAGTTCTTC.

The table lists this clonotype with a few counts. The chain uses TRBV12-3 or TRBV12-4 and TRBJ2-3; the D is unclear. V gave up 3 bases and J gave up 6 bases, with 4 bases separating them. The CDR3 consists of 11 residues. For the CDR3, the DNA is TGTGCCAGCAGTTTCCTGGATACGCAGTATTTT. It encodes CASSFLDTQYF.

CDR3 DNA sequence: TGTGCCAGCTCACTCCAGGGCGGATCGTCTGGGGCCAACGTCCTGACTTTC. Its protein product is CASSLQGGSSGANVLTF. The V gene is TRBV18, the J gene TRBJ2-6; TRBD1 might be the D (5 bases). Germline CDR1 KGHSH, CDR2 LQKENI. The CDR3 totals 17 residues. The V and J ends lost 4 bases and 1 base respectively, with 14 bases between them.

V usage is TRBV13 and J usage is TRBJ2-1; possibly TRBD1 for D (5 bases). Trimming cost V 7 bases and J 6 bases, with 13 bases left between them. The length of the CDR3 is 13 residues. CDR1 and CDR2 (germline): PRHDT, FYEKMQ (reference sequence). The CDR3 sequence: CASTRVFSNEQFF. The CDR3 DNA reads as TGTGCCAGCACCAGGGTGTTCAGCAATGAGCAGTTCTTC.

The J gene is TRBJ1-1, the V gene TRBV11-3; the match to TRBD1 covers 9 bases. The junction had 3 bases not matched to a gene; V was cut back by 4 bases and J by 9 bases. Germline assignment: CDR1 SGHNT and CDR2 YENEEA. The CDR3 is 12 residues long. This chain's CDR3 is CASSSTGGKAFF. In DNA, the CDR3 is TGTGCCAGCAGCTCGACAGGGGGAAAAGCTTTCTTT.

The chain employs TRBV7-8 and TRBJ1-5; tentative D call: TRBD1 (6 bases). This CDR3 has 14 residues. Germline CDR1 and CDR2: SGHVS and FQNEAQ. The V and J ends lost 4 bases and 4 bases respectively, with 11 bases between them. DNA for the CDR3: TGTGCCAGCAGCTCCGGGACACCAAATCAGCCCCAGCATTTT. Amino acid sequence: CASSSGTPNQPQHF.

The chain recombines TRBV12-3 or TRBV12-4 with TRBJ2-7; weak D call: TRBD2 (6 bases). The CDR3 is 15 residues long. Deletions cut 6 bases from V and 2 bases from J, with 17 bases between. The CDR3 spells CASSLRSSATYEQYF. CDR3 DNA sequence: TGTGCCAGCAGCTTGAGGTCTAGCGCAACCTACGAGCAGTACTTC.